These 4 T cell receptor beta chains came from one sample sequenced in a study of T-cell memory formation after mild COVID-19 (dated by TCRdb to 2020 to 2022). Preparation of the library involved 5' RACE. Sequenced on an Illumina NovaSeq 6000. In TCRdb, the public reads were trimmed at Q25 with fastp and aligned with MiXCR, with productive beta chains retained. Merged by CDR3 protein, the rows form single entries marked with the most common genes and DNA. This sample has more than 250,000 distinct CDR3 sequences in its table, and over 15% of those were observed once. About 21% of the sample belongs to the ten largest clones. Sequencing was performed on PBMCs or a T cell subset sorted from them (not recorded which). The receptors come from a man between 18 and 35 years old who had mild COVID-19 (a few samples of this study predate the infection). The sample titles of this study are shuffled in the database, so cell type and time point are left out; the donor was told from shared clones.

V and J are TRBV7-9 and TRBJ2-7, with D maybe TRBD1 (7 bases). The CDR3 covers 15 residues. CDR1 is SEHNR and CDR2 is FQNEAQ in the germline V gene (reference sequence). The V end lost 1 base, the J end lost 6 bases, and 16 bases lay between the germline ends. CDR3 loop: CASSLGDRDSAEQYV. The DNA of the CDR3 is TGTGCCAGCAGCTTAGGTGACAGGGACTCGGCCGAGCAGTACGTC.

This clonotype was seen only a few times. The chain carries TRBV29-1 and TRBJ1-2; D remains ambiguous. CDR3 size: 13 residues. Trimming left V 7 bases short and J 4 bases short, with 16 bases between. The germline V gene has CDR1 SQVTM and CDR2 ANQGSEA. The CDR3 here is CSALHDEIYGYTF. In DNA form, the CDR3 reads TGCAGCGCTTTGCACGACGAAATCTATGGCTACACCTTC. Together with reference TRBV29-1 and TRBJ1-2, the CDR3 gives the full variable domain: SAVISQKPSRDICQRGTSLTIQCQVDSQVTMMFWYRQQPGQSLTLIATANQGSEATYESGFVIDKFPISRPNLTFSTLTVSNMSPEDSSIYLCSALHDEIYGYTFGSGTRLTVV.

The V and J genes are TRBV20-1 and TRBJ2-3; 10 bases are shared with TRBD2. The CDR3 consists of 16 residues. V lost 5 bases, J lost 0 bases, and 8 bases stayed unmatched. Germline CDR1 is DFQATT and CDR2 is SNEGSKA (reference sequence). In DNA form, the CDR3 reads TGCAGTGCTGAGAAGCGGGGGGGCGCTAGCACAGATACGCAGTATTTT. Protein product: CSAEKRGGASTDTQYF.

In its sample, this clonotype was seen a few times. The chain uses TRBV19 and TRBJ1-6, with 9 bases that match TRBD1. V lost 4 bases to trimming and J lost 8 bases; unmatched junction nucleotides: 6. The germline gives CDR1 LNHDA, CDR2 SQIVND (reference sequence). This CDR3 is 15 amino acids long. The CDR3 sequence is CASSRPGQGYSPLHF. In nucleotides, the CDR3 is TGTGCCAGTAGTAGACCGGGACAGGGATATTCACCCCTCCACTTT.